These 7 T cell receptor beta chains were sequenced from one sample in a study of neurological immune-mediated disorders. TCRdb ran MiXCR on the 5' RACE reads and lists one entry per CDR3 protein. Here the sample spans roughly 70,000 distinct CDR3 sequences, 5.2% being singletons. The sample comprised PBMCs. The receptors come from a woman in her twenties or thirties with multiple sclerosis.

This clonotype was seen repeatedly, ten times or more. The rearrangement uses TRBV5-1 and TRBJ2-2, with 12 positions matching TRBD1. In germline, CDR1 is SGHRS, CDR2 YFSETQ. V dropped 5 bases and J dropped 3; count of bases not matched to a gene: 14. The CDR3 has 19 amino acids. CDR3 in DNA: TGCGCCAGCAGTCCTACCGGGACAGGGGGCCTGGGGGACACCGGGGAGCTGTTTTTT. Translation gives CASSPTGTGGLGDTGELFF.

This clonotype was found many times. The chain joins TRBV27 to TRBJ2-1; unclear D gene. Per germline, CDR1 MNHEY and CDR2 SMNVEV (reference sequence). Trimming cost V 3 bases and J 6 bases, with 15 bases left between them. The CDR3 runs 15 residues. The CDR3 loop reads CASSFGSGVGNEQFF. For the CDR3, the DNA is TGTGCCAGCAGTTTTGGGTCCGGCGTGGGCAATGAGCAGTTCTTC.

There are many counts of this clonotype. The chain couples TRBV20-1 to TRBJ2-1; 7 positions match TRBD2. CDR1 DFQATT and CDR2 SNEGSKA come from the germline V gene (reference sequence). V dropped 0 bases and J dropped 10; count of bases not matched to a gene: 18. This CDR3 has 17 amino acids. CDR3 sequence: CSARDRVFGTTSGEQFF. The CDR3 DNA reads TGCAGTGCTAGAGATAGAGTTTTCGGGACTACCTCCGGGGAGCAGTTCTTC.

This clonotype was recorded many times. The chain is built from TRBV5-1 and TRBJ2-7, with TRBD1 matching over 7 bases. CDR1 SGHRS and CDR2 YFSETQ come from the germline V gene. Germline trimming cut 0 bases from V and 0 bases from J; bases unmatched to any gene: 3. This CDR3 has 15 amino acids. The CDR3 bases are TGCGCCAGCAGCTTGGAGGACAGGTTCTCCTACGAGCAGTACTTC. Amino acid sequence: CASSLEDRFSYEQYF.

The sample holds many counts of this clonotype. The J gene is TRBJ2-3, the V gene TRBV3-1; D might be TRBD1 (5 bases). The CDR3 extends over 16 amino acids. V lost 4 bases, J lost 2 bases, and 16 bases lay in between. Germline CDR1 LGHDT, CDR2 YNNKEL (reference sequence). In nucleotides, the CDR3 is TGTGCCAGCAGCCCGCAGAAAAAGGGGATCACAGATACGCAGTATTTT. Its protein product is CASSPQKKGITDTQYF.

The sample holds a few counts of this clonotype. The J gene is TRBJ2-7, the V gene TRBV7-2, with 11 positions matching TRBD2. J was trimmed by 2 bases and V by 1 base; bases with no gene match: 7. CDR1 is SGHTA, CDR2 FQGNSA, per germline. The CDR3 consists of 17 residues. The CDR3 here is CASSLVGSGGAPYEQYF. CDR3 bases: TGTGCCAGCAGCTTAGTAGGTAGCGGGGGGGCTCCCTACGAGCAGTACTTC. Using reference TRBV7-2 and TRBJ2-7 for the parts outside the CDR3, the full variable domain is GAGVSQSPSNKVTEKGKDVELRCDPISGHTALYWYRQSLGQGLEFLIYFQGNSAPDKSGLPSDRFSAERTGGSVSTLTIQRTQQEDSAVYLCASSLVGSGGAPYEQYFGPGTRLTVT.

This clonotype has at least ten counts. Germline is not matched at one junction end, which may reflect a read error. V usage is TRBV7-7 and J usage is TRBJ2-6; 11 bases are a match to TRBD1. The germline gives CDR1 SSHAT, CDR2 FNYEAQ (reference sequence). This CDR3 region has 18 residues. CDR3 nucleotides: TGTGCTAGCAGCGTAGGACAGGGGGCGGCCTCTGGGGCCAACGTCCTGACTTTC. It translates to CASSVGQGAASGANVLTF.